The 29 T cell receptor beta chains below come from one sample, sequenced in a study of blood T cells in healthy people across ages. A second PCR of 7 to 11 cycles used a sample-barcoded 5' primer and a J-beta primer mix. TCRdb re-derived calls from the 5' RACE reads in MiXCR, one entry per CDR3 protein. The sample contains over 1,500,000 distinct CDR3 sequences, roughly 43% of which appear only once. The specimen sequenced was blood. These receptors were taken from a human donor in good health.

There are a few counts of this clonotype. The chain links TRBV6-5 to TRBJ1-2; a weak D match, TRBD1 (6 bases). There are 14 residues in the CDR3. Germline values: CDR1 MNHEY, CDR2 SVGAGI. Trimming removed 0 bases at V and 8 bases at J, with 13 bases between. CDR3 DNA: TGTGCCAGCAGTTACTCGTGGGGGCCCGAGGGCTACACCTTC. It is translated as CASSYSWGPEGYTF.

Here the CDR3 reads CATSDFTGFEAFF. The CDR3, as DNA: TGTGCCACCAGTGATTTTACGGGATTCGAAGCTTTCTTT. The chain is built from TRBV24-1 and TRBJ1-1, with D uncertain. Trimming shortened V by 1 base and J by 8 bases, and 10 bases separated the two germline ends. The CDR3 length is 13 residues. Germline CDR1 KGHDR, CDR2 SFDVKD.

This clonotype was detected only a few times. This sequence joins TRBV29-1 and TRBJ1-1; 10 nucleotides align to TRBD1. CDR1 is SQVTM and CDR2 is ANQGSEA in the germline V gene. V dropped 6 bases and J dropped 5; count of bases not matched to a gene: 12. CDR3 length equals 15 residues. As DNA, the CDR3 is TGCAGCGTACTCGGGACAGGGGCTGGGAGTACTGAAGCTTTCTTT. Translating gives CSVLGTGAGSTEAFF.

The chain combines TRBV6-2 or TRBV6-3 with TRBJ1-1; TRBD1 aligns across 8 bases. This CDR3 has 14 amino acids. The trim removed 3 bases at V and 9 bases at J, leaving 9 bases unmatched. Germline V lookup: CDR1 MNHEY, CDR2 SVGEGT. CDR3 nucleotide sequence: TGTGCCAGCAGTTATATGACAGGGGACTTTAAAGCTTTCTTT. Translating it yields CASSYMTGDFKAFF.

This clonotype turned up a few times. The CDR3 sequence: CSARRRQGRWYEQYF. CDR3 nucleotide sequence: TGCAGTGCTAGACGACGACAGGGGAGGTGGTACGAGCAGTACTTC. The chain combines TRBV20-1 with TRBJ2-4; 8 bases map to TRBD1. The DNA end favors TRBJ2-7, so the J call may be wrong. Germline V gene sequence: CDR1 DFQATT, CDR2 SNEGSKA (reference sequence). The CDR3 loop spans 15 amino acids.

Of note for this clonotype: Its ends do not fully match the called genes, so a read error is possible. This rearrangement joins TRBV29-1 to TRBJ2-1, with TRBD1 matching over 7 bases. This CDR3 spans 14 amino acids. CDR1 is SQVTM and CDR2 is ANQGSEA in the germline V gene. CDR3 residues: CSVVHNRGCNERFF. The DNA for the CDR3 is TGCAGCGTTGTTCACAACAGGGGCTGCAATGAGCGGTTCTTC.

This clonotype was detected only a few times. The V gene is TRBV6-2 or TRBV6-3, the J gene TRBJ1-5; D is perhaps TRBD1 (5 bases). V dropped 9 bases and J dropped 3 bases, with 12 bases sitting between them. The CDR3 has 13 amino acids. Per germline, CDR1 MNHEY and CDR2 SVGEGT. The CDR3 bases are TGTGCCAGTGAGACAGATCTCAATCAGCCCCAGCATTTT. Its protein is CASETDLNQPQHF.

The table lists this clonotype with a few counts. For the CDR3, the DNA is TGTGCCAGCAGCGCCCGGGGGGGGCGTGAAAAACTGTTTTTT. Translation gives CASSARGGREKLFF. This sequence joins TRBV7-9 and TRBJ1-4; perhaps TRBD1 as D (6 bases). Per germline, CDR1 SEHNR and CDR2 FQNEAQ (reference sequence). This CDR3 is built from 14 residues. Deletions cut 5 bases from V and 7 bases from J, with 14 bases between.

The gene calls are TRBV30 and TRBJ2-5; D is possibly TRBD1 (6 bases). The J call is in doubt because the DNA end fits TRBJ2-7 better. From germline, CDR1 is GTSNPN and CDR2 SVGIG (reference sequence). This CDR3 has 13 residues. The CDR3 DNA reads as TGTGCCTGGAGTGTCAGGGGACCCTACGAGCAGTACTTC. Translated, it gives CAWSVRGPYEQYF.

This clonotype has a count of ten or more. This chain joins TRBV7-2 and TRBJ2-7; D is possibly TRBD2 (6 bases). Germline V gene lookup returns CDR1 SGHTA and CDR2 FQGNSA. CDR3 length: 12 residues. The CDR3 coding sequence is TGTGCTGGAGCCGGGAGCTCCTACGAGCAGTACTTC. Translating it yields CAGAGSSYEQYF.

The J gene is TRBJ2-1, the V gene TRBV5-6, with 8 bases identical to TRBD1. The CDR3 contains 15 residues. The V gene end was trimmed by 4 bases and the J gene end by 6 bases; junction bases not matched to a gene: 9. CDR1 and CDR2 (germline): SGHDT, YYEEEE. The CDR3 nucleotides are TGTGCCAGCAGCCCGACGGACAGGGATAGCAATGAGCAGTTCTTC. It encodes CASSPTDRDSNEQFF.

The chain combines TRBV6-6 with TRBJ2-1; the D gene is possibly TRBD1 (6 bases). Trimming cost V 6 bases and J 7 bases, with 16 bases left between them. Germline-derived CDR1 and CDR2 are MNHNY and SVGAGI (reference sequence). The CDR3 is 14 residues long. CDR3 sequence: CASRGPGHLNEQFF. Here the CDR3 DNA reads TGTGCCAGCAGGGGACCGGGACACTTGAATGAGCAGTTCTTC.

V gene TRBV7-3 combines with J gene TRBJ2-4, with D maybe TRBD2 (5 bases). The J call may be wrong; the DNA end is better matched by TRBJ2-5. The CDR3 has 13 residues. CDR1 and CDR2 (germline): SGHTA, FQGTGA. The CDR3 region has the DNA TGTGCCAGCAGCCGAACTAGGCCGGAGACCCAGTACTTC. Translation: CASSRTRPETQYF.

In its sample, this clonotype was seen a few times. The J gene is TRBJ2-1, the V gene TRBV27; D is undetermined. Looked up from germline, CDR1 is MNHEY and CDR2 is SMNVEV (reference sequence). V lost 6 bases to trimming and J lost 6 bases, with 9 bases between them. The CDR3 contains 12 residues. The CDR3: CASSHWTNEQFF. The CDR3 nucleotides are TGTGCCAGCAGCCATTGGACCAATGAGCAGTTCTTC.

The rearrangement uses TRBV25-1 and TRBJ2-7; D gene ambiguous. The germline V gene has CDR1 MGHDK and CDR2 SYGVNS. V lost 6 bases and J 0 bases, leaving 12 bases between the germline ends. The CDR3 runs to 14 residues. Written as DNA, the CDR3 is TGTGCCAGCAGGGTCCAGAGCGCCTCCTACGAGCAGTACTTC. Amino acid sequence: CASRVQSASYEQYF.

The J gene is TRBJ2-3, the V gene TRBV7-6; no clear D. Germline assignment: CDR1 SGHVS and CDR2 FNYEAQ. V was cut by 3 bases and J by 4 bases, with 14 bases left in between. This CDR3 comprises 15 residues. The chain's CDR3 is CASSLDPTVSDTQYF. The CDR3 DNA reads TGTGCCAGCAGCTTGGATCCTACAGTGTCAGATACGCAGTATTTT.

The chain recombines TRBV29-1 with TRBJ1-1, with 7 bases matching TRBD1. The CDR3 has 15 residues. Trimming took 0 bases from V and 1 from J; bases not matched to a gene: 5. Germline V CDR1 and CDR2: SQVTM, ANQGSEA. The chain's CDR3 is CSVEDTGASNTEAFF. For the CDR3, the DNA is TGCAGCGTTGAAGATACAGGGGCATCGAACACTGAAGCTTTCTTT.

This clonotype was seen more than once but under ten times. The rearrangement uses TRBV3-1 and TRBJ2-4; the D gene is possibly TRBD2 (5 bases). The CDR3 covers 15 residues. Trimming cost V 1 base and J 1 base, with 8 bases left between them. Germline lookup yields CDR1 LGHDT and CDR2 YNNKEL (reference sequence). The CDR3 nucleotides read TGTGCCAGCAGCCAAGGTAGCGATGCCAAAAACATTCAGTACTTC. Protein product: CASSQGSDAKNIQYF.

The chain employs TRBV7-9 and TRBJ2-6; 7 bases fit TRBD1. In germline, CDR1 is SEHNR, CDR2 FQNEAQ (reference sequence). The J segment lost 0 bases and the V segment lost 5 bases, leaving 13 bases of the junction unmatched. The CDR3 is 19 residues long. The chain's CDR3 is CASSTDRDSHFSGANVLTF. In DNA form, the CDR3 reads TGTGCCAGCAGCACCGACCGGGACAGTCATTTCTCTGGGGCCAACGTCCTGACTTTC.

This rearrangement joins TRBV12-3 or TRBV12-4 to TRBJ1-3; 10 positions match TRBD1. The V gene end was trimmed by 3 bases and the J gene end by 9 bases; junction bases not matched to a gene: 5. CDR3 length: 14 residues. In DNA, the CDR3 is TGTGCCAGCAGTTTGGGGACAGGGGACCCCACCATATATTTT. Residues: CASSLGTGDPTIYF.

This sequence joins TRBV29-1 and TRBJ1-1; 7 nucleotides agree with TRBD1. This CDR3 has 16 amino acids. V was clipped by 4 bases and J by 0 bases; unmatched bases: 11. In germline, CDR1 is SQVTM, CDR2 ANQGSEA. CDR3 DNA sequence: TGCAGCGTTGGGACAGGCGACGCCCACATGAACACTGAAGCTTTCTTT. Protein: CSVGTGDAHMNTEAFF.

V usage is TRBV7-9 and J usage is TRBJ2-1, with D possibly being TRBD2 (7 bases). Per germline, CDR1 SEHNR and CDR2 FQNEAQ (reference sequence). The V gene lost 5 bases and the J gene lost 7 bases, with 27 bases spanning the gap. There are 18 residues in the CDR3. CDR3: CASSPHGGPYEDKNEQFF. CDR3 sequence (DNA): TGTGCCAGCAGCCCTCACGGGGGGCCCTACGAAGATAAAAATGAGCAGTTCTTC. Supplemented by reference TRBV7-9 and TRBJ2-1, the full variable domain reads DTGVSQNPRHKITKRGQNVTFRCDPISEHNRLYWYRQTLGQGPEFLTYFQNEAQLEKSRLLSDRFSAERPKGSFSTLEIQRTEQGDSAMYLCASSPHGGPYEDKNEQFFGPGTRLTVL.

The chain is built from TRBV6-2 or TRBV6-3 and TRBJ1-5; no reliable D call. CDR1 is MNHEY, CDR2 SVGEGT, per germline. Trimming cost V 5 bases and J 0 bases, with 20 bases left between them. The CDR3 loop spans 18 amino acids. CDR3 loop: CASSNTRTPTYSNQPQHF. CDR3 sequence (DNA): TGTGCCAGCAGTAACACTCGGACGCCCACATATAGCAATCAGCCCCAGCATTTT.

This clonotype was counted between two and nine times. The chain has TRBV4-2 and TRBJ2-1, with 11 bases matching TRBD2. After removal of 1 base from V and 0 bases from J, the junction contained 11 bases not matched to a gene. Germline V CDR1 and CDR2: LGHNA, YNFKEQ. CDR3 size: 20 residues. The CDR3 protein is CASSQGKLAGASGSYNEQFF. The CDR3 DNA is TGTGCCAGCAGCCAAGGTAAACTAGCGGGGGCCTCCGGCTCCTACAATGAGCAGTTCTTC.

The chain carries TRBV4-1 and TRBJ2-4; TRBD2 aligns across 9 bases. CDR1 is MGHRA and CDR2 is YSYEKL in the germline V gene. The J segment lost 3 bases and the V segment lost 4 bases, leaving 7 bases of the junction unmatched. This CDR3 comprises 16 residues. In DNA form, the CDR3 reads TGCGCCAGCAGCCTCCATCTAGCGGGGTTCAAAAACATTCAGTACTTC. Amino acids: CASSLHLAGFKNIQYF.

Here the CDR3 DNA reads TGTGCCATCAGTGCAGCGGGGGGCCAGTACAATGAGCAGTTCTTC. It encodes CAISAAGGQYNEQFF. The rearrangement joins TRBV10-3 to TRBJ2-1; 9 positions agree with TRBD2. Germline CDR1 ENHRY, CDR2 SYGVKD. V shed 4 bases and J 4 bases; nucleotides not matched to a gene: 5. The CDR3 loop spans 15 amino acids.

The table lists this clonotype with a few counts. The CDR3 protein is CASSGWDSSNYGYTF. CDR3 DNA: TGTGCCAGCAGCGGATGGGACAGCTCTAACTATGGCTACACCTTC. J is TRBJ1-2 and V is TRBV9, with TRBD1 matching 7 bases. Germline V gives CDR1 SGDLS, CDR2 YYNGEE. This CDR3 is built from 15 residues. Trimming cost V 3 bases and J 0 bases; bases outside gene matches: 5. The complete variable domain, with remaining parts taken from reference TRBV9 and TRBJ1-2, reads DSGVTQTPKHLITATGQRVTLRCSPRSGDLSVYWYQQSLDQGLQFLIQYYNGEERAKGNILERFSAQQFPDLHSELNLSSLELGDSALYFCASSGWDSSNYGYTFGSGTRLTVV.

This chain links TRBV20-1 with TRBJ2-1; tentatively, D is TRBD1 (6 bases). The CDR3 is 16 amino acids. Germline CDR1 and CDR2: DFQATT and SNEGSKA (reference sequence). Between the trimmed V and J ends, which lost 0 bases and 0 bases, there was a span of 12 bases. The DNA for the CDR3 is TGCAGTGCTAGAGATGGGGGCGGCTTCTCCTACAATGAGCAGTTCTTC. Residues: CSARDGGGFSYNEQFF.

The chain is built from TRBV20-1 and TRBJ2-4; TRBD1 aligns across 9 bases. The end of the DNA fits TRBJ2-5 better, so the J call may be wrong. There are 15 residues in the CDR3. Germline V CDR1 and CDR2: DFQATT, SNEGSKA (reference sequence). The CDR3 nucleotides are TGCAGTGCTAGCGAGGGACAGGGCGTAAGGGAGACCCAGTACTTC. Amino acid sequence: CSASEGQGVRETQYF.